This entry lists 30 T cell receptor beta chains sequenced from one sample in a study of T cell repertoires in cytomegalovirus infection. TCRdb ran MiXCR on the reads and lists one entry per CDR3 protein. The data hold nearly 450,000 distinct CDR3 sequences, with roughly a third observed a single time. The material sequenced was PBMCs. Every receptor here comes from a human donor in good health (CMV status not recorded). Some clones in this sample may be carry-over from other donors' samples.

As to this clonotype: One base away lies a much larger clone, so this may be a sequencing read error. This rearrangement joins TRBV7-2 to TRBJ1-5; D gene unclear. Per germline, CDR1 SGHTA and CDR2 FQGNSA. The CDR3 runs 13 residues. Trimming took off 4 bases at V and 7 bases at J, with 11 bases between the two ends. The CDR3 DNA reads as TGTGCCAGCAGCTCGAAAGCAAGGCAGCCCCAGCATTTT. Translating gives CASSSKARQPQHF.

The V call is TRBV19, the J call TRBJ1-2; D is undetermined. The CDR3 covers 15 residues. Per the germline V gene, CDR1 is LNHDA and CDR2 is SQIVND (reference sequence). The V and J ends lost 1 base and 2 bases respectively, with 11 bases between them. CDR3: CASSIGRGANYGYTF. CDR3 DNA: TGTGCCAGTAGTATAGGACGGGGTGCGAACTATGGCTACACCTTC.

Details on this clonotype: The junction does not match germline at one end; this may be a read error. The gene calls are TRBV20-1 and TRBJ1-1; 8 nucleotides agree with TRBD1. From germline, CDR1 is DFQATT and CDR2 SNEGSKA (reference sequence). This CDR3 has 13 residues. The chain's CDR3 is CSARTGSNSEAFF. The CDR3 DNA reads TGCAGTGCAAGGACAGGGAGTAACTCTGAAGCGTTCTTT.

The chain employs TRBV15 and TRBJ1-6, with D maybe TRBD1 (5 bases). The CDR3 spans 15 residues. Germline V gene sequence: CDR1 LNHNV, CDR2 YYDKDF (reference sequence). Trimming took off 3 bases at V and 9 bases at J, with 15 bases between the two ends. This CDR3 is CATSSARVEFSPLHF. CDR3 in DNA: TGTGCCACCAGCAGCGCCAGGGTAGAGTTTTCACCCCTCCACTTT.

The chain couples TRBV12-3 or TRBV12-4 to TRBJ2-7; D is unresolved. The CDR3 consists of 12 residues. The germline V and J ends were trimmed by 1 base and 4 bases, with 5 bases remaining between them. The CDR3, as DNA: TGTGCCAGCAGTTTAGGGTTTTACGAGCAGTACTTC. It yields the protein CASSLGFYEQYF.

The rearrangement joins TRBV4-1 to TRBJ2-3; possibly TRBD2 for D (5 bases). V was cut by 5 bases and J by 2 bases, with 14 bases left in between. The CDR3 runs 15 residues. CDR1 is MGHRA and CDR2 is YSYEKL in the germline V gene. The CDR3 reads CASSWGERNTDTQYF. Here the CDR3 DNA reads TGCGCCAGCAGCTGGGGAGAGCGGAACACAGATACGCAGTATTTT.

This chain joins TRBV12-3 or TRBV12-4 and TRBJ2-7; no firm D call. The CDR3 length is 15 residues. V was shortened by 6 bases and J by 2 bases, with 17 bases between the two germline ends. The CDR3 DNA is TGTGCCAGCAGAATAGGGTTGGAAACCACCTACGAGCAGTACTTC. Translation gives CASRIGLETTYEQYF.

The chain employs TRBV4-3 and TRBJ1-5; D may be TRBD1 (5 bases). V dropped 2 bases and J dropped 0 bases, with 14 bases sitting between them. The V gene's germline CDR1 is LGHNA and CDR2 YSLEER. The CDR3 runs 17 residues. The CDR3, as DNA: TGCGCCAGCAGCCAATTCCACACAGGCAATAGCAATCAGCCCCAGCATTTT. It is translated as CASSQFHTGNSNQPQHF.

This clonotype was counted many times. The chain combines TRBV7-2 with TRBJ1-2; D is ambiguous. This CDR3 is built from 14 residues. The germline V gene encodes CDR1 SGHTA and CDR2 FQGNSA. Deletions cut 1 base from V and 4 bases from J, with 10 bases between. The CDR3 nucleotides are TGTGCCAGCAGCTTAGAATTGAGAGCCTATGGCTACACCTTC. It encodes CASSLELRAYGYTF.

Concerning this clonotype itself: This likely comes from a read error, as the CDR3 has no conserved phenylalanine or tryptophan at its end. The gene calls are TRBV5-1 and TRBJ2-7; 9 positions match TRBD1. This CDR3 region has 15 residues. The V and J ends lost 5 bases and 5 bases, in that order; junction bases with no gene match: 11. Looked up from germline, CDR1 is SGHRS and CDR2 is YFSETQ. The CDR3 is CASRERQGGPNEQYL. As DNA, the CDR3 is TGCGCCAGCAGGGAGAGACAGGGGGGGCCGAACGAGCAGTACTTA.

The V and J genes are TRBV5-6 and TRBJ2-5; D is perhaps TRBD2 (7 bases). With 2 bases removed from V and 1 base from J, the gap between germline ends came to 12 bases. The CDR3 consists of 15 residues. CDR1 is SGHDT, CDR2 YYEEEE, per germline. The chain's CDR3 is CASSFAGAIQETQYF. Written as DNA, the CDR3 is TGTGCCAGCAGCTTTGCGGGGGCGATCCAAGAGACCCAGTACTTC. Looking up the rest from reference TRBV5-6 and TRBJ2-5 gives the full variable domain: DAGVTQSPTHLIKTRGQQVTLRCSPKSGHDTVSWYQQALGQGPQFIFQYYEEEERQRGNFPDRFSGHQFPNYSSELNVNALLLGDSALYLCASSFAGAIQETQYFGPGTRLLVL.

The chain carries TRBV4-3 and TRBJ2-5, with D uncertain. Germline V lookup: CDR1 LGHNA, CDR2 YSLEER. Between the trimmed V and J ends, which lost 1 base and 4 bases, there was a span of 13 bases. This CDR3 is 15 amino acids long. The CDR3 coding sequence is TGCGCCAGCAGCCAAGGGGCGGAGAGTCGAGAGACCCAGTACTTC. Translating it yields CASSQGAESRETQYF.

This clonotype has a handful of counts. The CDR3 DNA reads TGTGCCAGCAGTCCGGGGGTGGGGGGGCCGACCCAGCATTTT. Protein product: CASSPGVGGPTQHF. This chain links TRBV12-3 or TRBV12-4 with TRBJ1-5; tentatively, D is TRBD1 (6 bases). The CDR3 is made up of 14 amino acids. V was pared by 5 bases and J by 11 bases, with 19 bases between.

V and J are TRBV10-2 and TRBJ1-5, with 10 nucleotides matching TRBD1. The germline V gene has CDR1 WSHSY and CDR2 SAAADI. J lost 3 bases, V lost 8 bases, and 7 bases had no gene match. The CDR3 length is 15 residues. DNA for the CDR3: TGCGCCAGCGCCCGGGACAGGGGCGCCAATCAGCCCCAGCATTTT. This sequence encodes CASARDRGANQPQHF.

Remarks on this clonotype: Because the CDR3 is missing its conserved closing phenylalanine or tryptophan, this is likely a read error. V is TRBV4-1 and J is TRBJ1-3, with D unclear. Per germline, CDR1 MGHRA and CDR2 YSYEKL. This CDR3 has 14 residues. The CDR3 region is CTSRQERARVTIYC. Written as DNA, the CDR3 is TGCACCAGCAGACAAGAACGGGCCCGCGTCACCATATATTGT.

This clonotype came up many times. The chain links TRBV7-2 to TRBJ2-7; TRBD2 aligns across 8 bases. The trim removed 7 bases at V and 7 bases at J, leaving 6 bases unmatched. CDR1 and CDR2 (germline): SGHTA, FQGNSA. The CDR3 length is 12 residues. In DNA form, the CDR3 reads TGTGCCAGCACACGGGGGGGGTGGGAGCAGTACTTC. Translated, it gives CASTRGGWEQYF.

The table lists this clonotype with many counts. The V gene is TRBV12-3 or TRBV12-4, the J gene TRBJ1-4; no clear D. The CDR3 sequence is 14 residues long. Trimming took off 2 bases at V and 7 bases at J, with 11 bases between the two ends. This chain's CDR3 is CASSLSSPREKLFF. The DNA of the CDR3 is TGTGCCAGCAGTTTAAGCTCACCCCGTGAAAAACTGTTTTTT.

The chain is built from TRBV5-6 and TRBJ2-7; maybe TRBD2 (6 bases). V lost 2 bases, J lost 2 bases, and 14 bases lay in between. This CDR3 is 15 amino acids long. CDR1 and CDR2 (germline): SGHDT, YYEEEE. The CDR3 DNA sequence: TGTGCCAGCAGCTTTCTAGCGACGAAGGCCTACGAGCAGTACTTC. The encoded protein is CASSFLATKAYEQYF.

Comment on this clonotype: A read error is possible here, since a much larger clone lies one base away. The J gene is TRBJ1-5, the V gene TRBV19, with 7 bases fitting TRBD1. Germline V lookup: CDR1 LNHDA, CDR2 SQIVND (reference sequence). This CDR3 is built from 15 residues. The junction had 12 bases not matched to a gene; V was cut back by 4 bases and J by 9 bases. The CDR3 DNA is TGTGCCAGTAGTACCCCCTGGAAGGGGGCACCGCCCCAGCATTTT. Translated, it gives CASSTPWKGAPPQHF.

This clonotype was detected only a few times. The chain is built from TRBV18 and TRBJ2-5; 7 nucleotides match TRBD1. CDR3 length: 14 amino acids. After removal of 4 bases from V and 5 bases from J, the junction contained 7 bases not matched to a gene. The germline V gene has CDR1 KGHSH and CDR2 LQKENI. The CDR3 sequence is CASSQDRVLETQYF. In DNA, the CDR3 is TGTGCCAGCTCACAAGACAGGGTTCTTGAGACCCAGTACTTC.

This clonotype was picked up one time. This rearrangement joins TRBV5-1 to TRBJ1-1; 8 bases agree with TRBD1. CDR3 length: 16 amino acids. V was pared by 0 bases and J by 4 bases, with 8 bases of the junction left unmatched. CDR1 is SGHRS and CDR2 is YFSETQ in the germline V gene. The CDR3 DNA reads TGCGCCAGCAGCTTGGCCAAGGCAGGGGGCGGCACTGAAGCTTTCTTT. Residues: CASSLAKAGGGTEAFF.

The V and J genes are TRBV7-8 and TRBJ1-4, with 10 positions matching TRBD1. Germline values: CDR1 SGHVS, CDR2 FQNEAQ. V was pared by 5 bases and J by 7 bases, with 4 bases of the junction left unmatched. The CDR3 is 14 residues long. CDR3 nucleotide sequence: TGTGCCAGCAGCCACCGGGACAGGGGTGAAAAACTGTTTTTT. It encodes CASSHRDRGEKLFF.

As for this clonotype: With a much larger clone just one base away, this may be a read error. The chain links TRBV28 to TRBJ2-2, with D possibly called TRBD1 or TRBD2 (5 bases each). Germline lookup yields CDR1 MDHEN and CDR2 SYDVKM. The CDR3 runs 14 residues. The CDR3 coding sequence is TGTGCCAGCGGTGGGGCAGCGAACACCGGGGATCTGTTTTTT. Amino acids: CASGGAANTGDLFF. The variable domain in full, completed from reference TRBV28 and TRBJ2-2, reads DVKVTQSSRYLVKRTGEKVFLECVQDMDHENMFWYRQDPGLGLRLIYFSYDVKMKEKGDIPEGYSVSREKKERFSLILESASTNQTSMYLCASGGAANTGDLFFGEGSRLTVL.

This chain connects TRBV20-1 to TRBJ1-2, with 9 positions matching TRBD1. Germline V gene data show CDR1 as DFQATT and CDR2 as SNEGSKA (reference sequence). There are 17 residues in the CDR3. Losses at the gene ends were 8 bases for V and 2 bases for J; bases not matched to a gene: 18. The CDR3 region has the DNA TGCAGTACTCAATTTTTTTCCCCGACAGGGGGGAACTATGGCTACACCTTC. Protein sequence: CSTQFFSPTGGNYGYTF.

The chain combines TRBV18 with TRBJ1-4, with 8 bases fitting TRBD1. The V segment lost 1 base and the J segment 7 bases; nucleotides outside the gene matches: 11. CDR3 length: 17 amino acids. CDR1 KGHSH and CDR2 LQKENI come from the germline V gene. In DNA, the CDR3 is TGTGCCAGCTCACCACAAATAGACAGGGGCGGCGGTGAAAAACTGTTTTTT. Amino acid sequence: CASSPQIDRGGGEKLFF.

The rearrangement joins TRBV6-2 or TRBV6-3 to TRBJ2-1; the match to TRBD2 covers 7 bases. Germline V gene data show CDR1 as MNHEY and CDR2 as SVGEGT. This CDR3 is built from 11 residues. V was pared by 4 bases and J by 15 bases, with 6 bases of the junction left unmatched. CDR3 bases: TGTGCCAGCAGTTCCTGGGGGGGGGGGTTCTTC. Its protein is CASSSWGGGFF.

V usage is TRBV2 and J usage is TRBJ2-1, with D possibly matching TRBD1 (6 bases). Per the germline V gene, CDR1 is SNHLY and CDR2 is FYNNEI. Deletions cut 5 bases from V and 5 bases from J, with 7 bases between. This CDR3 is built from 12 residues. CDR3 in DNA: TGTGCCAGCAGTTACAGGGACAATGAGCAGTTCTTC. It yields the protein CASSYRDNEQFF.

This clonotype was seen a handful of times. The chain employs TRBV7-9 and TRBJ2-7, with D unclear. Germline CDR1 SEHNR, CDR2 FQNEAQ (reference sequence). Trimming shortened V by 1 base and J by 5 bases, and 9 bases separated the two germline ends. CDR3 size: 13 residues. The chain's CDR3 is CASSLGVKDEQYF. The CDR3 region has the DNA TGTGCCAGCAGCTTAGGGGTGAAGGACGAGCAGTACTTC.

This clonotype was seen many times. This sequence joins TRBV7-9 and TRBJ1-2, with 7 bases lining up with TRBD1. CDR3 size: 15 residues. J was trimmed by 0 bases and V by 4 bases; bases with no gene match: 5. Germline V CDR1 and CDR2: SEHNR, FQNEAQ (reference sequence). In DNA, the CDR3 is TGTGCCAGCAGCTCAGGGGACAGAACTAACTATGGCTACACCTTC. Translating gives CASSSGDRTNYGYTF.

This clonotype was counted ten times or more. The chain recombines TRBV7-6 with TRBJ1-1, with 8 bases lining up with TRBD1. The trim removed 1 base at V and 1 base at J, leaving 5 bases unmatched. The CDR3 contains 16 residues. Germline V gives CDR1 SGHVS, CDR2 FNYEAQ. The CDR3 loop reads CASSLGRTGPNTEAFF. CDR3 bases: TGTGCCAGCAGCTTAGGTCGGACAGGGCCGAACACTGAAGCTTTCTTT. The full variable domain, with the rest looked up from reference TRBV7-6 and TRBJ1-1, is GAGVSQSPRYKVTKRGQDVALRCDPISGHVSLYWYRQALGQGPEFLTYFNYEAQQDKSGLPNDRFSAERPEGSISTLTIQRTEQRDSAMYRCASSLGRTGPNTEAFFGQGTRLTVV.